These 2 T cell receptor beta chains were all obtained from the same sample, sequenced in a study of blood T cell repertoires in COVID-19. Only in-frame clones appear in the TCRdb table, and some are missing; sequencing was by immunoSEQ multiplex PCR. Of under 65,000 clones in the sample, roughly 90% are singletons; the top ten hold around 3.1%. The sequenced material came from peripheral blood. The receptor set was obtained from a man in his fifties or sixties with acute or convalescent COVID-19.

The V gene is TRBV9, the J gene TRBJ2-1; 11 bases line up with TRBD2. Germline loops: CDR1 SGDLS, CDR2 YYNGEE. CDR3 size: 20 residues. V shed 2 bases, J shed 7 bases, and the junction held 20 bases outside the gene matches. As DNA, the CDR3 is TGTGCCAGCAGCGTCTCGACTAGCGGGGCTACTAGTTTCGTCGGTAATGAGCAGTTCTTC. Protein product: CASSVSTSGATSFVGNEQFF.

This clone was counted only a few times. The V and J genes are TRBV11-3 and TRBJ2-5, with 8 bases that match TRBD2. Germline assignment: CDR1 SGHNT and CDR2 YENEEA. The CDR3 length is 14 residues. The trim removed 6 bases at V and 3 bases at J, leaving 6 bases unmatched. CDR3 loop: CASRETSEKETQYF. CDR3 coding DNA: TGTGCCAGCAGAGAGACTAGCGAGAAAGAGACCCAGTACTTC.